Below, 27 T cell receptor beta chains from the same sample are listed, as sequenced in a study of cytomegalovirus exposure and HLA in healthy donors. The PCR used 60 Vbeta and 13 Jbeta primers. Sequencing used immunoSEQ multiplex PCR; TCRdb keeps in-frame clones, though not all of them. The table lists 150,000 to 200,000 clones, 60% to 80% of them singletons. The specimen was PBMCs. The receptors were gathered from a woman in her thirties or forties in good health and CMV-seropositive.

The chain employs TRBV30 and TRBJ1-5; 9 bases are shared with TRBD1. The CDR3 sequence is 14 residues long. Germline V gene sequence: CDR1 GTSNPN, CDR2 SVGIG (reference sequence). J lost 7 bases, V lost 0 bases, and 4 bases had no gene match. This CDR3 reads CAWSVTGGGQPQHF. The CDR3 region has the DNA TGTGCCTGGAGTGTCACAGGGGGCGGACAGCCCCAGCATTTT.

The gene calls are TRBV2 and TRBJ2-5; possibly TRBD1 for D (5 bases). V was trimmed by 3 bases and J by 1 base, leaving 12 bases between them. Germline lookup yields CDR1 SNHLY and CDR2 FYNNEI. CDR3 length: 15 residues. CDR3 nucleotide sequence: TGTGCCAGCAGTGACAGGGATGGGGTCCAAGAGACCCAGTACTTC. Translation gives CASSDRDGVQETQYF.

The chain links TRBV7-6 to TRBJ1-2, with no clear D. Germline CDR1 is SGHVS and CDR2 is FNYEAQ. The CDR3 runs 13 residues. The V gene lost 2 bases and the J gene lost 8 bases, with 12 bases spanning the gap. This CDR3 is CASSLSTIGGYTF. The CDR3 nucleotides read TGTGCCAGCAGCTTAAGCACTATTGGGGGCTACACCTTC.

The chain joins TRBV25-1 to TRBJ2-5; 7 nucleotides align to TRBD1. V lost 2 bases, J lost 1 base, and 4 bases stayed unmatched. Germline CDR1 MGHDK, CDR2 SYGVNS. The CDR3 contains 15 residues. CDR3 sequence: CASSEGPGGQETQYF. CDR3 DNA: TGTGCCAGCAGTGAAGGTCCAGGGGGCCAAGAGACCCAGTACTTC. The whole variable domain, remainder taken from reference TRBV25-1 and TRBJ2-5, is EADIYQTPRYLVIGTGKKITLECSQTMGHDKMYWYQQDPGMELHLIHYSYGVNSTEKGDLSSESTVSRIRTEHFPLTLESARPSHTSQYLCASSEGPGGQETQYFGPGTRLLVL.

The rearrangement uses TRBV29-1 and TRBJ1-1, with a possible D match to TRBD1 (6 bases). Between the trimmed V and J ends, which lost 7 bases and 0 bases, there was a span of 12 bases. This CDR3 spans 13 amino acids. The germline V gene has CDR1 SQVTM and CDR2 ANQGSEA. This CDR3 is CSGQELVNTEAFF. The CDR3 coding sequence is TGCAGCGGACAGGAGTTAGTGAACACTGAAGCTTTCTTT.

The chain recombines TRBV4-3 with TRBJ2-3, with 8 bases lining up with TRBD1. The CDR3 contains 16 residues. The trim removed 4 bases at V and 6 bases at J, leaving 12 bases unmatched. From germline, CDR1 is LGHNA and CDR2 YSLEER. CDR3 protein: CASSRVGTGLRDTQYF. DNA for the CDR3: TGCGCCAGCAGCCGCGTCGGGACAGGCCTCCGGGATACGCAGTATTTT.

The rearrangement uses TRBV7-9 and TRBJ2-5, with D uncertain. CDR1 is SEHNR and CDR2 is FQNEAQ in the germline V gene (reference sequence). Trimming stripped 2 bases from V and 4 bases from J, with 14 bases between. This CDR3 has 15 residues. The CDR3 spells CASSLRGTYTETQYF. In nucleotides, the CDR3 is TGTGCCAGCAGCTTAAGAGGCACCTACACAGAGACCCAGTACTTC.

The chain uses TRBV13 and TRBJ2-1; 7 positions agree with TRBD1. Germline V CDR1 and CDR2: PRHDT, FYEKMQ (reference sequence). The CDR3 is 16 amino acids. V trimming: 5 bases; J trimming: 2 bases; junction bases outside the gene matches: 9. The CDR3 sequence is CASSPWTGGPYNEQFF. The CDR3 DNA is TGTGCCAGCAGCCCCTGGACAGGAGGTCCCTACAATGAGCAGTTCTTC.

CDR3 region: CASSTDTTDTQYF. The DNA for the CDR3 is TGTGCCAGCAGCACAGACACCACAGATACGCAGTATTTT. The chain recombines TRBV11-2 with TRBJ2-3; D not certain. Germline CDR1 reads SGHAT; CDR2 reads FQNNGV. CDR3 size: 13 residues. V shed 5 bases and J shed 2 bases, with 8 bases lying between them.

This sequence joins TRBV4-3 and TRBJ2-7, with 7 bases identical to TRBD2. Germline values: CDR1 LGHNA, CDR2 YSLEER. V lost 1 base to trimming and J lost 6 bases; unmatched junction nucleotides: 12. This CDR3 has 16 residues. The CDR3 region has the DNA TGCGCCAGCAGCCAAGTTTACGGCCCGGGAGGAGCCGAGCAGTACTTC. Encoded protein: CASSQVYGPGGAEQYF.

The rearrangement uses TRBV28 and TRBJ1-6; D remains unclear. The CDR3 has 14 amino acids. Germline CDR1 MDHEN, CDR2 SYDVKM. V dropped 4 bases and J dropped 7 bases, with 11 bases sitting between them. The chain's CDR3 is CASSSSGGNSPLHF. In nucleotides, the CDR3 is TGTGCCAGCAGTTCGTCGGGCGGGAATTCACCCCTCCACTTT.

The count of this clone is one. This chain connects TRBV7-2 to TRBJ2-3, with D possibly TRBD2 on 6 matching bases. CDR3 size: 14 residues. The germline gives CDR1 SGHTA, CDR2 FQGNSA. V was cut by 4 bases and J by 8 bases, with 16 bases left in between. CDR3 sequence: CASSSSSGTFTQYF. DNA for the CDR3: TGTGCCAGCAGCTCCAGCTCCGGGACTTTTACGCAGTATTTT.

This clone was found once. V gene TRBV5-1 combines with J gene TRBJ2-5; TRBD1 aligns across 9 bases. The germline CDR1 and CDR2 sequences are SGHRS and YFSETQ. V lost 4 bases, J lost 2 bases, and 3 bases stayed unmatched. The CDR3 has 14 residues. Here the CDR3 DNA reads TGCGCCAGCAGCCGGGACAGGGAGCAAGAGACCCAGTACTTC. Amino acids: CASSRDREQETQYF.

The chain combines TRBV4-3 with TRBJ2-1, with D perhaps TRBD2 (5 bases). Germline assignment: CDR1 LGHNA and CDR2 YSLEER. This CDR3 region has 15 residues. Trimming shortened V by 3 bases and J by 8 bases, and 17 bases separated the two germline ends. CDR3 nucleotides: TGCGCCAGCAGCCACCAAGCCTCCGGGCGGGATGAGCAGTTCTTC. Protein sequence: CASSHQASGRDEQFF.

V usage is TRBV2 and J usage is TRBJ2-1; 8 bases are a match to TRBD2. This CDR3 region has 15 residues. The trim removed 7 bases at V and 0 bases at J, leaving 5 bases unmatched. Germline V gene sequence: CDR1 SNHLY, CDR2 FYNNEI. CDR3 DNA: TGTGCCAGCACTACTAGCGGCCTCTCCTACAATGAGCAGTTCTTC. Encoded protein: CASTTSGLSYNEQFF.

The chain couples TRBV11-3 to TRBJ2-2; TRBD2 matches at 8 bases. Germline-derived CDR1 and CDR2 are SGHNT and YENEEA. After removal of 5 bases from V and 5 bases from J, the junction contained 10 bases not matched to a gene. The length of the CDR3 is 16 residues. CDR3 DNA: TGTGCCAGCAGCCCACCCTGGCGGGAGGTTACCGGGGAGCTGTTTTTT. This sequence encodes CASSPPWREVTGELFF.

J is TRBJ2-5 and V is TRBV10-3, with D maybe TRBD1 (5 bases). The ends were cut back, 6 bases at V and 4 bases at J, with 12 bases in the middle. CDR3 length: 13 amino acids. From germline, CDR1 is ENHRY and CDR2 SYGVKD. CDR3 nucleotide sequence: TGTGCCATCAGCCAACCTGGGGCAGAGACCCAGTACTTC. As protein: CAISQPGAETQYF.

CDR3 protein: CASDTGLIGYTF. The CDR3 bases are TGTGCCAGCGACACAGGATTGATTGGCTACACCTTC. J is TRBJ1-2 and V is TRBV2, with a weak D call TRBD1 (5 bases). CDR3 length equals 12 residues. Deletions cut 8 bases from V and 7 bases from J, with 14 bases between. Germline CDR1 and CDR2: SNHLY and FYNNEI.

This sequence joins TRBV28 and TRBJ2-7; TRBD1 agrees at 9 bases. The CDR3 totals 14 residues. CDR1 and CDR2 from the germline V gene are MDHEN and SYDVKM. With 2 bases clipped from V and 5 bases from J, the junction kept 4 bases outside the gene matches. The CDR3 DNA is TGTGCCAGCAGTTTACAGGACAGGGGCCACGAGCAGTACTTC. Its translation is CASSLQDRGHEQYF.

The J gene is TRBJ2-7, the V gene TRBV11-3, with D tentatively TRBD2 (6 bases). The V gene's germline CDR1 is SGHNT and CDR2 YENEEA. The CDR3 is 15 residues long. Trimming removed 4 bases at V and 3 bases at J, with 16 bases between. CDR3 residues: CASSSVGGSLYEQYF. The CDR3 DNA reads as TGTGCCAGCAGCTCGGTGGGGGGTTCTCTCTACGAGCAGTACTTC.

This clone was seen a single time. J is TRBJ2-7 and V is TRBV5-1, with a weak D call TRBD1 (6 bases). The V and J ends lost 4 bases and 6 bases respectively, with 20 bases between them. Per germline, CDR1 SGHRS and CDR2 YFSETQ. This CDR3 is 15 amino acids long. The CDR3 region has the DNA TGCGCCAGCAGCCTCTCCGACAGGAGTCTGGGCGAGCAGTACTTC. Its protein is CASSLSDRSLGEQYF.

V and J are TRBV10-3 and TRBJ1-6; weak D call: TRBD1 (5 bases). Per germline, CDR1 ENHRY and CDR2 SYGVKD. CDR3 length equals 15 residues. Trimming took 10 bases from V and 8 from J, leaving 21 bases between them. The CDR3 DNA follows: TGTGCCACCCAGGGAGGAGGGCAAGGGGATTCACCCCTCCACTTT. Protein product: CATQGGGQGDSPLHF.

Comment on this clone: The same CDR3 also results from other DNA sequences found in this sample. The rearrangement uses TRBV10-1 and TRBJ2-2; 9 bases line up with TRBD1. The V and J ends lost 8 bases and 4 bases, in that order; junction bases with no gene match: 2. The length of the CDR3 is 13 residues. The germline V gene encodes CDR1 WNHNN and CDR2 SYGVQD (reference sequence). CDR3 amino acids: CASSDRGTGELFF. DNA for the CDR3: TGCGCCAGCTCGGACAGGGGCACCGGGGAGCTGTTTTTT.

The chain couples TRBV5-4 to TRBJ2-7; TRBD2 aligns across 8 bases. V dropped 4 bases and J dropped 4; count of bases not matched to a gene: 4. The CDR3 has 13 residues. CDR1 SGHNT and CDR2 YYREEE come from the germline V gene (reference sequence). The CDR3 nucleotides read TGTGCCAGCAGCACGGGAGGGAAATACGAGCAGTACTTC. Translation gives CASSTGGKYEQYF.

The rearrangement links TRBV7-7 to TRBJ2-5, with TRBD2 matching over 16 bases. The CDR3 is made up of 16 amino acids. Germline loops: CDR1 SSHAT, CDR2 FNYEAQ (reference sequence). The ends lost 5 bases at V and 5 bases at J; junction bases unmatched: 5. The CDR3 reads CASSPGLAGGGETQYF. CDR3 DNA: TGTGCCAGCAGCCCGGGACTAGCGGGAGGGGGTGAGACCCAGTACTTC.

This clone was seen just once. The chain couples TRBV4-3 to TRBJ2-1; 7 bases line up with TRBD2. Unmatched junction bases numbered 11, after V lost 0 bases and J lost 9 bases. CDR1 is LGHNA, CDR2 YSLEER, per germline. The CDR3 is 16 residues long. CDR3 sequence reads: CASSQDSSGPTIEQFF. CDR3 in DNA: TGCGCCAGCAGCCAAGATAGTAGCGGGCCAACAATTGAGCAGTTCTTC.

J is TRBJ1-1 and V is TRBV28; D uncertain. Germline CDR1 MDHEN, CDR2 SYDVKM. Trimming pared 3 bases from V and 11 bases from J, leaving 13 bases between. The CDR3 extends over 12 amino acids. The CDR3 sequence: CASSFGFLGAFF. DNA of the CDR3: TGTGCCAGCAGTTTTGGATTTCTCGGGGCTTTCTTT.